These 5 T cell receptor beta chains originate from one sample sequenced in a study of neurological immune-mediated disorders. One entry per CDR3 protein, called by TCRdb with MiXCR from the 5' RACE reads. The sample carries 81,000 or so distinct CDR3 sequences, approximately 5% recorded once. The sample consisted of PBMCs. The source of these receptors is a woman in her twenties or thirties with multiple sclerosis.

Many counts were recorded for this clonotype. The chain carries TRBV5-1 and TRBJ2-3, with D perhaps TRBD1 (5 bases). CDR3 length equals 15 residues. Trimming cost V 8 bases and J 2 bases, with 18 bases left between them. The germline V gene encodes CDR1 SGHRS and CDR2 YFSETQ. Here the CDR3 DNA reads TGCGCCAGTAAGGACCTCAGGGAATCCACAGATACGCAGTATTTT. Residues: CASKDLRESTDTQYF.

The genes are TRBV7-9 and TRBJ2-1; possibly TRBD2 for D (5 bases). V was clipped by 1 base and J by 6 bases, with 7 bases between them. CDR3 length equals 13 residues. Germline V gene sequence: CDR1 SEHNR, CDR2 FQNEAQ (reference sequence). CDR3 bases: TGTGCCAGCAGCTTAGTCGGACTCAATGAGCAGTTCTTC. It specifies CASSLVGLNEQFF.

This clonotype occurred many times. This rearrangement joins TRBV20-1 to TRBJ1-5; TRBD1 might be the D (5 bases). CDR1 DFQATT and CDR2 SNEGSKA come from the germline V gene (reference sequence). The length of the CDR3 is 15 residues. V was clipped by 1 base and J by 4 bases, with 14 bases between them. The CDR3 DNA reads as TGCAGTGCTAGAGGACCGGGACTCTTGAATCAGCCCCAGCATTTT. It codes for CSARGPGLLNQPQHF.

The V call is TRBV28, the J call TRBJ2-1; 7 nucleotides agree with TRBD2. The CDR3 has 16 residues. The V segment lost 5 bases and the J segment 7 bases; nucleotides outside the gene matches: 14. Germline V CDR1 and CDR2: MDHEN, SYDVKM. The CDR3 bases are TGTGCCAGCAGTACCCAGAGACTAGCTCGAGGGAATGAGCAGTTCTTC. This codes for CASSTQRLARGNEQFF.

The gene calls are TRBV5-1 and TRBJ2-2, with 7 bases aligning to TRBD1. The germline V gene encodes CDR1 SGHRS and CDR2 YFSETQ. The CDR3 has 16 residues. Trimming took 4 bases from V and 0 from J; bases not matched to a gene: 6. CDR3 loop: CASSPLGTANTGELFF. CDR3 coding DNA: TGCGCCAGCAGCCCCTTAGGGACAGCGAACACCGGGGAGCTGTTTTTT.